This T cell receptor (beta chain) was found in a study of blood T cell repertoires in COVID-19. In the study overall: The samples span acute and convalescent COVID-19 from the United States, Italy and Spain. T cells, B-cell-depleted T cells, or PBMCs supplied cDNA or gDNA.

As processed by the authors: Amplifying reference gene primers gave estimates of nucleated cell counts. Profiled with immunoSEQ multiplex PCR; TCRdb holds only in-frame clones, not every one. The V and J calls and clone size come from that table; D and trimming were worked out from the DNA. The table lists about 69,000 clones, 79% of them singletons. Germline V gives CDR1 LGHDT, CDR2 YNNKEL (reference sequence). The CDR3 is 13 amino acids. The V gene lost 3 bases and the J gene lost 0 bases, with 5 bases spanning the gap. This chain links TRBV3-1 (or the pseudogene TRBV3-2) with TRBJ1-1; D not certain. The sequencing sample was made of peripheral blood. This clonotype originated in a man aged 60 to 75 with acute or convalescent COVID-19. The CDR3 coding sequence is TGTGCCAGCAGCCAGTACTTGAACACTGAAGCTTTCTTT. This codes for CASSQYLNTEAFF.